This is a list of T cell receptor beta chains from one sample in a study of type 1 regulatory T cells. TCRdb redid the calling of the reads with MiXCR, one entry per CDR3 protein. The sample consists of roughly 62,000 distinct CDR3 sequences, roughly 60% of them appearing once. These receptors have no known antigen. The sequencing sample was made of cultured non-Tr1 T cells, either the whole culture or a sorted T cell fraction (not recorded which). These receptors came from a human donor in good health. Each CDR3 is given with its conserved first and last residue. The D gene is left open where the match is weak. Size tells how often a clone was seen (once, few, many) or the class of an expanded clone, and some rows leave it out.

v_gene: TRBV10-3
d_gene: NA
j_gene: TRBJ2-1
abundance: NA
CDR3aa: CAIRTEYNEQFF
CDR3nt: TGTGCCATACGGACGGAATACAATGAGCAGTTCTTC

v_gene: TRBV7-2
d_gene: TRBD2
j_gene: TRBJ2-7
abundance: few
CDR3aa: CASSVGRSGDPYEQYF
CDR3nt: TGTGCCAGCAGCGTCGGACGTAGCGGGGACCCCTACGAGCAGTACTTC

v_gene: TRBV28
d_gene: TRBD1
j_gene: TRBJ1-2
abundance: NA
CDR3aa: CASSRQGSFNYGYTF
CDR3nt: TGTGCCAGCAGCAGACAGGGAAGTTTTAACTATGGCTACACCTTC

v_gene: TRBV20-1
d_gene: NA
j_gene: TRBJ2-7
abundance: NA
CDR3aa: CSARGGQTYEQYF
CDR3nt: TGCAGTGCTCGTGGCGGACAGACCTACGAGCAGTACTTC

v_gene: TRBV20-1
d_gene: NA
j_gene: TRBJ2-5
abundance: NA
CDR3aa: CSSADSGTQYF
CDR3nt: TGCAGTTCCGCGGACTCAGGGACCCAGTACTTC

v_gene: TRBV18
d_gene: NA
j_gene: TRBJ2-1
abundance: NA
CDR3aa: CASSPQENNEQFF
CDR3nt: TGTGCCAGCTCACCACAGGAGAACAATGAGCAGTTCTTC

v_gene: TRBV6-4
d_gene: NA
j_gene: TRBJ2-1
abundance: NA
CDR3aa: CANTPWTEFYNEQFF
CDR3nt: TGTGCCAACACCCCTTGGACGGAATTCTACAATGAGCAGTTCTTC

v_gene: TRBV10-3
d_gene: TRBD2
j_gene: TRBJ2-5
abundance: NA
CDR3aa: CATGGTSGSAQETQYF
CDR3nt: TGTGCCACGGGGGGGACTAGCGGGAGCGCTCAAGAGACCCAGTACTTC

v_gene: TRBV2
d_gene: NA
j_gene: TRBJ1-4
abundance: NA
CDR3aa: CASGEVREKLFF
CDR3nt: TGTGCCAGCGGGGAAGTGAGGGAAAAACTGTTTTTT

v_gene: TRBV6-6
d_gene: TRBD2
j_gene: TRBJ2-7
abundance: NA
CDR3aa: CASSSRTSGRATYEQYF
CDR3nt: TGTGCCAGCAGCTCTAGGACTAGCGGGAGAGCAACCTACGAGCAGTACTTC

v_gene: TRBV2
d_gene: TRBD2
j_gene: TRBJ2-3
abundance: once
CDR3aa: CASSDGGRRGTDTQYF
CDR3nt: TGTGCCAGCAGTGATGGCGGGAGGAGAGGAACAGATACGCAGTATTTT

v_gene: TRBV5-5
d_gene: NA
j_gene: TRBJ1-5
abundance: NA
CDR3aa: CASSLALPDIIGQPQHF
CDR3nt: TGTGCCAGCAGCTTGGCCCTCCCCGACATAATAGGTCAGCCCCAGCATTTT

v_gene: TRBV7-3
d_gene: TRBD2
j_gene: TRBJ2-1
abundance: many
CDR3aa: CASSRDGGIDEQFF
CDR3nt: TGTGCCAGCAGCCGGGACGGGGGGATAGATGAGCAGTTCTTC

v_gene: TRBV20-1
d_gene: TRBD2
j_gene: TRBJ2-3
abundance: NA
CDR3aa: CSVVSGSTDTQYF
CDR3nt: TGCAGTGTCGTTAGCGGGAGCACAGATACGCAGTATTTT

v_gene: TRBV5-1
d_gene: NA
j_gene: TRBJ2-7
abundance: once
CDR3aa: CASSPGEEVSYEQYF
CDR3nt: TGCGCCAGCAGCCCGGGGGAAGAAGTGTCCTACGAGCAGTACTTC

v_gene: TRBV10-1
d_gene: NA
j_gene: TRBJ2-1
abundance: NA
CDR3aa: CASSSSLVNEQFF
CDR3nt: TGCGCCAGCAGTAGTTCCCTGGTCAATGAGCAGTTCTTC

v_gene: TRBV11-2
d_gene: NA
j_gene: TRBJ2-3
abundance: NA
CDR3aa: CASSAGRAFRSTDTQYF
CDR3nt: TGTGCCAGCAGTGCGGGGCGGGCCTTCCGTAGCACAGATACGCAGTATTTT

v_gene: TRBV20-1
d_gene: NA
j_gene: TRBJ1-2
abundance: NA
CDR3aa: CSASEGSGVGYTF
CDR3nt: TGCAGTGCTAGTGAGGGATCAGGGGTAGGCTACACCTTC

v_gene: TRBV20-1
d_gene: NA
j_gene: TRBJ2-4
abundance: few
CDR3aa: CSALEPLANIQYF
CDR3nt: TGCAGTGCTCTAGAGCCTCTGGCTAACATTCAGTACTTC

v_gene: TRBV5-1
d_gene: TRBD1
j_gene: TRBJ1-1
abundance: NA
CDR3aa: CASSLGPGQRNTEAFF
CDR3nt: TGCGCCAGCAGCTTGGGACCGGGACAGCGGAACACTGAAGCTTTCTTT

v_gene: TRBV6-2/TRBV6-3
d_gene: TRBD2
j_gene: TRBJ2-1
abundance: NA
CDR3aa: CASSPGLATDEQFF
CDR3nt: TGTGCCAGCAGCCCGGGACTAGCAACCGATGAGCAGTTCTTC

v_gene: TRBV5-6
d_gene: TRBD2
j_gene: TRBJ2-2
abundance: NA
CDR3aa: CASSRIARLAVNTGELFF
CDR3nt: TGTGCCAGCAGCCGAATAGCCAGACTAGCGGTAAACACCGGGGAGCTGTTTTTT

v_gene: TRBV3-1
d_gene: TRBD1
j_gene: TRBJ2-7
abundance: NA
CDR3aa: CASSPPDREGQYF
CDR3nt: TGTGCCAGCAGCCCGCCCGACAGGGAAGGGCAGTACTTC

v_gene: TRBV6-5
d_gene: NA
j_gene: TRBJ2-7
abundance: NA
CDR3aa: CASSPLQGWVEQYF
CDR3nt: TGTGCCAGCAGTCCCCTCCAGGGATGGGTCGAGCAGTACTTC

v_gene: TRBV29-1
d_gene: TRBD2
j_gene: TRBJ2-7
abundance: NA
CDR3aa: CSATTGTSGSYEQYF
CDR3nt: TGCAGCGCCACTACCGGGACTAGCGGTTCCTACGAGCAGTACTTC

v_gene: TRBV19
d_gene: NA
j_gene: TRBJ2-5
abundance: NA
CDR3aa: CASSQRETQYF
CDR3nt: TGTGCCAGTAGTCAAAGAGAGACCCAGTACTTC

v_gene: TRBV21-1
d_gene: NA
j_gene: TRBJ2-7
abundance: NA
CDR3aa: CASSPGHLYEQYF
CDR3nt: TGTGCCAGCAGTCCGGGACACCTCTACGAGCAGTACTTC

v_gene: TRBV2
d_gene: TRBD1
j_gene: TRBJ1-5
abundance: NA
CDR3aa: CASSEARTGRQPQHF
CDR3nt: TGTGCCAGCAGTGAAGCCAGGACAGGTCGTCAGCCCCAGCATTTT

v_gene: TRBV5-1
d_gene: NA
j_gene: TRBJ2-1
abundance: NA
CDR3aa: CASSPRGRNYNEQFF
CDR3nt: TGCGCCAGCAGCCCTCGGGGGCGGAACTACAATGAGCAGTTCTTC

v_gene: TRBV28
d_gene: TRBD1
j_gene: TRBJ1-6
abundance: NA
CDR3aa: CASRGTGGNSPLHF
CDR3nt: TGTGCCAGCAGAGGGACAGGGGGAAATTCACCCCTCCACTTT

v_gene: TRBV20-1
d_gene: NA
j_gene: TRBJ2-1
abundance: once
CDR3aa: CSAKIAYEQFF
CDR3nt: TGCAGTGCTAAGATAGCCTATGAGCAGTTCTTC

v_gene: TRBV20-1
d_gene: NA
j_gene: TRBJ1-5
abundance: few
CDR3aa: CSARDTGDRGQPQHF
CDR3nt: TGCAGTGCTAGAGATACGGGGGATCGAGGGCAGCCCCAGCATTTT

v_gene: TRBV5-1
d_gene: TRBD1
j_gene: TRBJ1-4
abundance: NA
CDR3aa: CASRTGGRQDEKLFF
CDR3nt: TGCGCCAGCAGGACAGGGGGCCGACAGGATGAAAAACTGTTTTTT

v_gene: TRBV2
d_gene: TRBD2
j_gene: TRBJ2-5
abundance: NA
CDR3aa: CASSDDGTSPETQYF
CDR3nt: TGTGCCAGCAGTGATGACGGGACTAGCCCAGAGACCCAGTACTTC

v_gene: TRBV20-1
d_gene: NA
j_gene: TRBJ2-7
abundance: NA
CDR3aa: CSARGRLRDFTHYEQYF
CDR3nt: TGCAGTGCTAGAGGCCGGCTCCGGGACTTTACGCATTACGAGCAGTACTTC

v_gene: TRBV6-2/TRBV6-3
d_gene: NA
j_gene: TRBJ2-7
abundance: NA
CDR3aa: CASSFDAGVSEQYF
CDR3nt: TGTGCCAGCAGTTTCGACGCCGGGGTATCCGAGCAGTACTTC

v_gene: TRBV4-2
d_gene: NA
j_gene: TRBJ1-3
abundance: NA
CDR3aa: CASSQVSSPGPSGNTIYF
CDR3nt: TGTGCCAGCAGCCAAGTTTCATCTCCAGGGCCTTCTGGAAACACCATATATTTT

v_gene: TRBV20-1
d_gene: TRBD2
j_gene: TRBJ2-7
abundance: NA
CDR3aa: CSAEPRIAGGYEQYF
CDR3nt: TGCAGTGCCGAACCCCGGATAGCGGGAGGCTACGAGCAGTACTTC

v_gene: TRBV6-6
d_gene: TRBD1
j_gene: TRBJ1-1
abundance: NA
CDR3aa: CASSFGTATKAFF
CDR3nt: TGTGCCAGCAGTTTCGGGACAGCCACGAAAGCTTTCTTT

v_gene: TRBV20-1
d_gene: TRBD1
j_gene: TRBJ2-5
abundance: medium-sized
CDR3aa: CSAYRGETQYF
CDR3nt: TGCAGTGCTTACAGGGGAGAGACCCAGTACTTC

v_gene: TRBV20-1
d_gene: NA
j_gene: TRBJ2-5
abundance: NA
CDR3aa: CSAREVNWKSETQYF
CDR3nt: TGCAGTGCTAGAGAGGTTAACTGGAAGAGCGAGACCCAGTACTTC

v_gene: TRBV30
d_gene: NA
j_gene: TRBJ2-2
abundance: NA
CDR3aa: CAWRRLPNTGELFF
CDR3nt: TGTGCCTGGAGGCGACTACCGAACACCGGGGAGCTGTTTTTT

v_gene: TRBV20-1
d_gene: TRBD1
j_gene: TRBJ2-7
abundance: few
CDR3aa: CSAIQGAVEQYF
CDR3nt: TGCAGTGCAATTCAGGGGGCTGTCGAGCAGTACTTC

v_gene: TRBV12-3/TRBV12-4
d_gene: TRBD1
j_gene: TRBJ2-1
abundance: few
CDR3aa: CASSRQGPSYNEQFF
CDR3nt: TGTGCCAGCAGCCGACAGGGACCCTCCTACAATGAGCAGTTCTTC

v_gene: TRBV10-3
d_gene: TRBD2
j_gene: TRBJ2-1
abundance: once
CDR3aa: CAISLSGSHNEQFF
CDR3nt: TGTGCCATCAGTCTAAGCGGGAGTCATAATGAGCAGTTCTTC

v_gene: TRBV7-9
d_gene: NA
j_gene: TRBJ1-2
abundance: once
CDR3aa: CASSLGAISGYTF
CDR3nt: TGTGCCAGCAGCTTAGGCGCCATCTCCGGCTACACCTTC

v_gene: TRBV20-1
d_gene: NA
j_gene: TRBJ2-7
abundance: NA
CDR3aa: CSVASGGDDIYEQYF
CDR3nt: TGCAGTGTCGCCTCGGGCGGAGACGATATCTACGAGCAGTACTTC

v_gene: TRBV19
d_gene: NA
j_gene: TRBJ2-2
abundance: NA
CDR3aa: CASSIWGRRTGELFF
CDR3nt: TGTGCCAGTAGTATATGGGGCCGCCGGACCGGGGAGCTGTTTTTT

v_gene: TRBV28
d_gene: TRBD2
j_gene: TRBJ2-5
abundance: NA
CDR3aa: CASSFGSSGNQETQYF
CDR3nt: TGTGCCAGCAGTTTTGGAAGTAGCGGGAACCAAGAGACCCAGTACTTC

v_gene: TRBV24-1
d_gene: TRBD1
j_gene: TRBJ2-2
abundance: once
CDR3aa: CATSEGGTGGNRELFF
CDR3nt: TGTGCCACCAGTGAAGGCGGGACAGGGGGTAACCGTGAGCTGTTTTTT

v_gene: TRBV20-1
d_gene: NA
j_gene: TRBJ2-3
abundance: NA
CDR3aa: CSAEGRDTQYF
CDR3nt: TGCAGTGCTGAGGGGCGAGATACGCAGTATTTT

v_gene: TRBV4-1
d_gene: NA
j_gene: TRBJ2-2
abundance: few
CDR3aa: CASSQDFPGITGELFF
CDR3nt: TGCGCCAGCAGCCAAGATTTTCCGGGGATCACCGGGGAGCTGTTTTTT

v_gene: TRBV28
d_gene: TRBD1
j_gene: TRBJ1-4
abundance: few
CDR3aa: CASSLGDRDNEKLFF
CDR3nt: TGTGCCAGCAGTTTAGGTGACAGGGACAATGAAAAACTGTTTTTT

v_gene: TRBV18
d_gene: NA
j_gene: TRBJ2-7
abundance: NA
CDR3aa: CASSPRDDEQYF
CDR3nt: TGTGCCAGCTCACCAAGGGATGACGAGCAGTACTTC

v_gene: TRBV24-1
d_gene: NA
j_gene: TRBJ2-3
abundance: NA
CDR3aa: CATSSIDTQYF
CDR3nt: TGTGCCACCAGTAGCATAGATACGCAGTATTTT

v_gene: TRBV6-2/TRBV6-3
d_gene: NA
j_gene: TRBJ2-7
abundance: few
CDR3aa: CASSYPEGLTYEQYF
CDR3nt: TGTGCCAGCAGTTATCCGGAGGGACTTACCTACGAGCAGTACTTC